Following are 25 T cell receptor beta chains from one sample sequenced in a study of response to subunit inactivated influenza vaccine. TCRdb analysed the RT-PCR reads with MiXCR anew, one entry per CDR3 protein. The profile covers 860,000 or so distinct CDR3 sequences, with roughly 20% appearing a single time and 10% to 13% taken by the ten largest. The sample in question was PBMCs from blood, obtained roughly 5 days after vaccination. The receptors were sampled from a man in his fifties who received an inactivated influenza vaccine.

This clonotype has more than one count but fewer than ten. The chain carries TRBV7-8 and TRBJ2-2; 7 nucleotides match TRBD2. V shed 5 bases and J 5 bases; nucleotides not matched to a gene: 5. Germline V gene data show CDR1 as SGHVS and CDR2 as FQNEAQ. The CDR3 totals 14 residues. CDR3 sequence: CASSPRTRTGELFF. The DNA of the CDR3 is TGTGCCAGCAGCCCAAGGACTAGAACCGGGGAGCTGTTTTTT.

The CDR3 is CASSQDAQLGAQYF. The CDR3 DNA reads TGTGCCAGCAGCCAAGATGCCCAGCTGGGAGCGCAGTATTTT. J is TRBJ2-3 and V is TRBV3-1, with a weak D call TRBD2 (5 bases). There are 14 residues in the CDR3. The germline CDR1 and CDR2 sequences are LGHDT and YNNKEL (reference sequence). The V end was cut by 0 bases, the J end by 10 bases, with 14 bases between.

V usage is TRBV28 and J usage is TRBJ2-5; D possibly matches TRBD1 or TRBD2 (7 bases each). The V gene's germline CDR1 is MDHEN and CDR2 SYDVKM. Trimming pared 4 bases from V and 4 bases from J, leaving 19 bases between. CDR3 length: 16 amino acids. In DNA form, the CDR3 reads TGTGCCAGCAGTTACACTCTGGGGGGGACAGTAGAGACCCAGTACTTC. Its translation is CASSYTLGGTVETQYF.

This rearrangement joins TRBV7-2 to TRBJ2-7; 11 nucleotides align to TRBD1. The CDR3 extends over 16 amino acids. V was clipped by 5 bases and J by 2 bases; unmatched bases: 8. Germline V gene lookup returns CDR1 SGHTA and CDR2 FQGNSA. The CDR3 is CASSPGGDRGTYEQYF. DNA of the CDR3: TGTGCCAGCAGCCCCGGCGGGGACAGGGGGACCTACGAGCAGTACTTC.

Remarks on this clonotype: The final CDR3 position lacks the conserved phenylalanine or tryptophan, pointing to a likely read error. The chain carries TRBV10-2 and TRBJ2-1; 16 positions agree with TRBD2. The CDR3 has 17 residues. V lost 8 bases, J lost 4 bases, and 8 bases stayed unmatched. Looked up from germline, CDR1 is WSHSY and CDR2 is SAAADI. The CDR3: CASGGLAGGPVYNEQFS. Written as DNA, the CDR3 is TGCGCCAGCGGGGGACTAGCGGGAGGGCCGGTGTACAATGAGCAGTTCTCC.

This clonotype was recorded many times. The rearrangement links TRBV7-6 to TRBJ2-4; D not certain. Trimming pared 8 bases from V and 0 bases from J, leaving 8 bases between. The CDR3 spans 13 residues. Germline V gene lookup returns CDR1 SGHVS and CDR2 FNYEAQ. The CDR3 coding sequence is TGTGCCAGCTCTGCATTAGCCAAAAACATTCAGTACTTC. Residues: CASSALAKNIQYF.

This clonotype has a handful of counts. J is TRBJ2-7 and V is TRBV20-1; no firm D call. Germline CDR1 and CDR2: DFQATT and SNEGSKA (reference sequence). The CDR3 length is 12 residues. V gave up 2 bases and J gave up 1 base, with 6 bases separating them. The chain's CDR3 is CSARPESYEQYF. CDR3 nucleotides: TGCAGTGCTAGACCAGAGTCCTACGAGCAGTACTTC.

The CDR3 protein is CATSVGTEPSLPNTGELFF. The DNA for the CDR3 is TGTGCCACCAGTGTCGGAACAGAACCCTCCTTACCCAACACCGGGGAGCTGTTTTTT. This chain uses TRBV24-1 with TRBJ2-2, with D uncertain. Trimming pared 5 bases from V and 2 bases from J, leaving 23 bases between. This CDR3 is 19 amino acids long. Germline CDR1 KGHDR, CDR2 SFDVKD.

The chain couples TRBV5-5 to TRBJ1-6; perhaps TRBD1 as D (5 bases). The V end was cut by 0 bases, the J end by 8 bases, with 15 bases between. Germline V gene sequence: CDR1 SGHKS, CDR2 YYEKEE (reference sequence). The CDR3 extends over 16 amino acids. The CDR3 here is CASSLGPGRSDSPLHF. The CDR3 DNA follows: TGTGCCAGCAGCTTGGGTCCAGGGAGGTCGGATTCACCCCTCCACTTT.

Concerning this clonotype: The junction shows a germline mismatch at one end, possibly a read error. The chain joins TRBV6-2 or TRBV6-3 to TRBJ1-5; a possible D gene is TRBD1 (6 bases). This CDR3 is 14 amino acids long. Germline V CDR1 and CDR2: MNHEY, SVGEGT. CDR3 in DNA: TGTGTCAGCAGTTCCTTGGGGGGCAAGCAGCCCCAGCATTTT. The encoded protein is CVSSSLGGKQPQHF.

The CDR3 DNA reads TGTGCCAGCAGCTTAGCGGGGAGGACTAGCAATGAGGGTGAGCAGTTCTTC. Its protein product is CASSLAGRTSNEGEQFF. The gene calls are TRBV7-2 and TRBJ2-1; 8 bases agree with TRBD2. V gave up 0 bases and J gave up 9 bases; unmatched junction bases: 13. Germline V lookup: CDR1 SGHTA, CDR2 FQGNSA. The CDR3 is 17 amino acids.

The CDR3 reads CASSTGLAGAANTGELFF. The CDR3 region has the DNA TGCGCCAGCAGCACAGGACTAGCGGGGGCAGCGAACACCGGGGAGCTGTTTTTT. The V gene is TRBV5-1, the J gene TRBJ2-2; 13 bases align to TRBD2. Germline V gene lookup returns CDR1 SGHRS and CDR2 YFSETQ. CDR3 length equals 18 residues. Trimming cost V 4 bases and J 0 bases; bases outside gene matches: 6.

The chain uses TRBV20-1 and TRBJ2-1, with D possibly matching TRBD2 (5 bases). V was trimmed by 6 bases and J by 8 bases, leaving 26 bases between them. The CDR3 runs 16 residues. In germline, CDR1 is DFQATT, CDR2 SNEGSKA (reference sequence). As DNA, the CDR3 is TGCAGTGCCCGCGCCCTTGCGGGTTACACAAGGGATGAGCAGTTCTTC. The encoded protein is CSARALAGYTRDEQFF.

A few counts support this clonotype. The CDR3: CASAHGRSDNTGELFF. The DNA for the CDR3 is TGCGCCAGCGCTCACGGACGTAGCGACAACACCGGGGAGCTGTTTTTT. The J gene is TRBJ2-2, the V gene TRBV5-1, with D perhaps TRBD2 (5 bases). The germline gives CDR1 SGHRS, CDR2 YFSETQ. V was cut by 7 bases and J by 2 bases, with 18 bases left in between. The CDR3 spans 16 residues.

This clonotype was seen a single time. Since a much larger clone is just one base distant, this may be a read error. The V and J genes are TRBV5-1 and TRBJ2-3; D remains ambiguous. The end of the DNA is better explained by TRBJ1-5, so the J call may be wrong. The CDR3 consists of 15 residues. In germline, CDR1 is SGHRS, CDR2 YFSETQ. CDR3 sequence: CASSFIANRPDTQHF. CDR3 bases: TGCGCCAGCAGCTTTATAGCCAACCGACCAGATACGCAGCATTTT.

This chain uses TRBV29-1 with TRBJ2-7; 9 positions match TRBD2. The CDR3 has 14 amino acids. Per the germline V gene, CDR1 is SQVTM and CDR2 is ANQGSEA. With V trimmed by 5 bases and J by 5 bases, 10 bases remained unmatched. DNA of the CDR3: TGCAGCGTTCTCCCCCAGGGCGGGAGGGACGAGCAGTACTTC. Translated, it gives CSVLPQGGRDEQYF.

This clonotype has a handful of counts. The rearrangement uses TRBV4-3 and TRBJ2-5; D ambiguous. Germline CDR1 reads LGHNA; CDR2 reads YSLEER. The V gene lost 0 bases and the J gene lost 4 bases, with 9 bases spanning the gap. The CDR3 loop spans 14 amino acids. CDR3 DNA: TGCGCCAGCAGCCAAGATAAGAAGGGAGAGACCCAGTACTTC. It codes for CASSQDKKGETQYF.

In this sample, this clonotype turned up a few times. CDR3: CASSSTGVMETQYF. CDR3 nucleotides: TGTGCCAGCAGCTCTACAGGGGTCATGGAGACCCAGTACTTC. The chain employs TRBV7-9 and TRBJ2-5; 7 bases match TRBD1. J was trimmed by 5 bases and V by 4 bases; bases with no gene match: 7. The germline V gene has CDR1 SEHNR and CDR2 FQNEAQ (reference sequence). This CDR3 has 14 amino acids.

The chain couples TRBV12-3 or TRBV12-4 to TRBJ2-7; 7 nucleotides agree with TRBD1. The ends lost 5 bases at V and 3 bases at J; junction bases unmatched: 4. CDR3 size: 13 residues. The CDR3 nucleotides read TGTGCCAGCAGTAACAGGGGTAACTACGAGCAGTACTTC. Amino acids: CASSNRGNYEQYF.

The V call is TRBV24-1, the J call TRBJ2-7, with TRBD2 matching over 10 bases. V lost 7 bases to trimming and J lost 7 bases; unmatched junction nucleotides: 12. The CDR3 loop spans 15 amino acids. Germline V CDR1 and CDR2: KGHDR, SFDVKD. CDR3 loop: CATRDSTSGLREQYF. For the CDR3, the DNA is TGTGCCACCAGAGACTCGACTAGCGGGCTCAGGGAGCAGTACTTC.

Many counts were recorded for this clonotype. The CDR3 region is CASSNDGTGGRAYNEQFF. The CDR3 DNA sequence: TGTGCCAGCAGCAATGATGGTACGGGGGGGCGTGCTTACAATGAGCAGTTCTTC. This chain uses TRBV6-2 or TRBV6-3 with TRBJ2-1; the match to TRBD2 covers 8 bases. Per the germline V gene, CDR1 is MNHEY and CDR2 is SVGEGT. Trimming cost V 6 bases and J 4 bases; bases outside gene matches: 17. The CDR3 is 18 residues long.

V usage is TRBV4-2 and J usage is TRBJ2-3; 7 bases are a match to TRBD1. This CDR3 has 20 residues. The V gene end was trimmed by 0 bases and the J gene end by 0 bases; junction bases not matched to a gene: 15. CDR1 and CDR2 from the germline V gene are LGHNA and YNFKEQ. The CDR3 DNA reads TGTGCCAGCAGCCAAGAAAGTTTCCTCCCGAGGGGGCATAGCACAGATACGCAGTATTTT. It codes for CASSQESFLPRGHSTDTQYF.

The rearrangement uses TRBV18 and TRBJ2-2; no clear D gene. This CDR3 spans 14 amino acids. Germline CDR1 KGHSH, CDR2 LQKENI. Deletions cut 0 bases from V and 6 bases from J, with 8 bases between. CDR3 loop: CASSPPGYPGELFF. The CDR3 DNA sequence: TGTGCCAGCTCACCACCAGGTTATCCCGGGGAGCTGTTTTTT.

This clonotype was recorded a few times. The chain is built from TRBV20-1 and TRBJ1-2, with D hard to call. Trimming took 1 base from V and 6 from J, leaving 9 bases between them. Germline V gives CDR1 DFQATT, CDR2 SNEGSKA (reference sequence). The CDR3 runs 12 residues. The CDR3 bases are TGCAGTGCTAGAGTGATAATGGATGGCTACACCTTC. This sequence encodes CSARVIMDGYTF.

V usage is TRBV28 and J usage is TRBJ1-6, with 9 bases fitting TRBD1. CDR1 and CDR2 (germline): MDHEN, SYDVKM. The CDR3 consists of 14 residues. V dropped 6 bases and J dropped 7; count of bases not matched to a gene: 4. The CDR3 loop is CASRLGTGNSPLHF. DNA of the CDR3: TGTGCCAGCAGGCTTGGGACAGGGAATTCACCCCTCCACTTT.